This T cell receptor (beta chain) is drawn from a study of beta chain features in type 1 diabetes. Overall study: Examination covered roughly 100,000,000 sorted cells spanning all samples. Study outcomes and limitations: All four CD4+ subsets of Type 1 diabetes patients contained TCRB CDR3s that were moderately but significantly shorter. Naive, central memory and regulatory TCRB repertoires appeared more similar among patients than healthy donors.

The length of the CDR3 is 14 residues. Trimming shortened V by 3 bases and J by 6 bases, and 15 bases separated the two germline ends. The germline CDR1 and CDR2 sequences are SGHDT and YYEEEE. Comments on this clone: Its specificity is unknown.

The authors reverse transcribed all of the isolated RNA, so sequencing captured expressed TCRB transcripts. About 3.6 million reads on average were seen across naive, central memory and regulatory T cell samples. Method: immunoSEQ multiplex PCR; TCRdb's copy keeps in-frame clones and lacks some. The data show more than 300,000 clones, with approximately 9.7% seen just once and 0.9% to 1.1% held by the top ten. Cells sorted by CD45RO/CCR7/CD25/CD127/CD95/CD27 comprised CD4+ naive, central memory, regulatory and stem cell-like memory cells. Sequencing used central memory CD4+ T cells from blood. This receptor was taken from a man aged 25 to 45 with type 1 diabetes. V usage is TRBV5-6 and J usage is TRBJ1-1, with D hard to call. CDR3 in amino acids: CASSYYRGRAEAFF. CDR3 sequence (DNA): TGTGCCAGCAGCTACTACCGTGGCCGCGCTGAAGCTTTCTTT.